A single sample gave rise to the 29 T cell receptor beta chains below, sequenced in a study of T cell repertoires in cytomegalovirus infection. From the reads, TCRdb called clonotypes with MiXCR, one entry per CDR3 protein. The table shows some 180,000 distinct CDR3 sequences, with roughly 15% occurring only once. Sequencing was performed on CD8+ T cells from PBMCs. Receptor source: a human donor in good health (CMV status not recorded). Some clones in this sample may be carry-over from other donors' samples.

This clonotype was seen a handful of times. This chain joins TRBV7-3 and TRBJ2-2, with a tentative D call TRBD2 (5 bases). The CDR3 sequence is 15 residues long. The germline CDR1 and CDR2 sequences are SGHTA and FQGTGA. Trimming cost V 5 bases and J 2 bases, with 12 bases left between them. The CDR3 DNA reads TGTGCCAGCAGCCCCAGGAGGCGTAACACCGGGGAGCTGTTTTTT. Amino acid sequence: CASSPRRRNTGELFF.

In its sample, this clonotype was seen a few times. The chain has TRBV7-9 and TRBJ2-1, with a tentative D call TRBD2 (5 bases). The ends were cut back, 5 bases at V and 0 bases at J, with 8 bases in the middle. Germline values: CDR1 SEHNR, CDR2 FQNEAQ (reference sequence). The CDR3 sequence is 14 residues long. This chain's CDR3 is CASSPRDSYNEQFF. As DNA, the CDR3 is TGTGCCAGCAGCCCCCGGGACTCCTACAATGAGCAGTTCTTC.

This chain connects TRBV4-3 to TRBJ1-2; 7 nucleotides match TRBD1. This CDR3 is 16 amino acids long. V shed 3 bases, J shed 4 bases, and the junction held 11 bases outside the gene matches. The V gene's germline CDR1 is LGHNA and CDR2 YSLEER. The CDR3 loop reads CASSQATDRIAYGYTF. The CDR3 coding sequence is TGCGCCAGCAGCCAGGCAACGGACAGGATCGCCTATGGCTACACCTTC.

The gene calls are TRBV7-9 and TRBJ1-3; D is unresolved. Trimming shortened V by 8 bases and J by 2 bases, and 19 bases separated the two germline ends. The CDR3 sequence is 16 residues long. CDR1 is SEHNR, CDR2 FQNEAQ, per germline (reference sequence). CDR3 region: CASGNSDFLAGNTIYF. The CDR3 bases are TGTGCCAGCGGAAATTCGGACTTTCTTGCTGGAAACACCATATATTTT.

The chain uses TRBV25-1 and TRBJ1-1, with a possible D match to TRBD1 (5 bases). Germline CDR1 is MGHDK and CDR2 is SYGVNS. The CDR3 covers 14 residues. V was trimmed by 4 bases and J by 0 bases, leaving 9 bases between them. The CDR3 protein is CASSGDGMNTEAFF. CDR3 DNA sequence: TGTGCCAGCAGTGGGGACGGGATGAACACTGAAGCTTTCTTT.

The chain couples TRBV7-2 to TRBJ1-5, with a possible D match to TRBD1 (6 bases). Germline CDR1 SGHTA, CDR2 FQGNSA. The CDR3 has 15 amino acids. Between the trimmed V and J ends, which lost 5 bases and 4 bases, there was a span of 15 bases. This CDR3 is CASSHNRGPNQPQHF. CDR3 DNA sequence: TGTGCCAGCAGCCACAACCGGGGGCCGAATCAGCCCCAGCATTTT.

This chain links TRBV28 with TRBJ1-1; D gene uncertain. The germline gives CDR1 MDHEN, CDR2 SYDVKM. The V end was cut by 3 bases, the J end by 3 bases, with 17 bases between. The CDR3 runs 16 residues. CDR3 sequence: CASSFYPLKGYTEAFF. The CDR3 DNA reads as TGTGCCAGCAGTTTTTATCCCCTGAAAGGATACACTGAAGCTTTCTTT.

The sample holds a few counts of this clonotype. The chain employs TRBV28 and TRBJ2-6; TRBD1 matches 7 bases. This CDR3 has 16 residues. Germline V gene data show CDR1 as MDHEN and CDR2 as SYDVKM. With 8 bases clipped from V and 3 bases from J, the junction kept 10 bases outside the gene matches. The CDR3 DNA reads as TGTGCCAGCCTGAGGACAGGTCCGCGTGGGGCCAACGTCCTGACTTTC. This encodes CASLRTGPRGANVLTF.

V usage is TRBV7-9 and J usage is TRBJ2-2; a weak D match, TRBD2 (6 bases). Trimming cost V 8 bases and J 2 bases, with 12 bases left between them. The CDR3 runs 14 residues. Germline V CDR1 and CDR2: SEHNR, FQNEAQ (reference sequence). CDR3 loop: CASAGTRNTGELFF. For the CDR3, the DNA is TGTGCCAGCGCCGGGACTCGTAACACCGGGGAGCTGTTTTTT. Variable domain in full (rest from reference TRBV7-9 and TRBJ2-2): DTGVSQNPRHKITKRGQNVTFRCDPISEHNRLYWYRQTLGQGPEFLTYFQNEAQLEKSRLLSDRFSAERPKGSFSTLEIQRTEQGDSAMYLCASAGTRNTGELFFGEGSRLTVL.

This clonotype was picked up a small number of times. This chain joins TRBV7-6 and TRBJ2-5; 7 bases are a match to TRBD1. Germline assignment: CDR1 SGHVS and CDR2 FNYEAQ. The CDR3 consists of 16 residues. J gave up 4 bases and V 7 bases, and 15 bases lay outside the gene matches. CDR3: CASNSELGTVGETQYF. Here the CDR3 DNA reads TGTGCCAGCAACTCGGAGCTGGGGACAGTTGGAGAGACCCAGTACTTC.

Comment on this clonotype: This may arise from a read error, as a much more abundant clone is one base away. The V and J genes are TRBV6-2 or TRBV6-3 and TRBJ1-2; D unclear. This CDR3 is built from 11 residues. CDR1 and CDR2 (germline): MNHEY, SVGEGT. CDR3 DNA: TGTGACAGCAGTTATAACTATGGCTACACCTTC. This sequence encodes CDSSYNYGYTF.

This clonotype was observed a few times. V is TRBV19 and J is TRBJ1-1, with D hard to call. Germline V gene sequence: CDR1 LNHDA, CDR2 SQIVND (reference sequence). The CDR3 has 11 amino acids. Deletions cut 3 bases from V and 7 bases from J, with 6 bases between. The CDR3 reads CASSIGGEAFF. The CDR3, as DNA: TGTGCCAGTAGTATTGGTGGTGAAGCTTTCTTT.

This clonotype has just a few counts. This rearrangement joins TRBV4-3 to TRBJ2-2; D remains ambiguous. Germline V CDR1 and CDR2: LGHNA, YSLEER. The ends were cut back, 5 bases at V and 0 bases at J, with 13 bases in the middle. The CDR3 runs to 16 residues. The DNA for the CDR3 is TGCGCCAGCAGCTCCCAATTTGGGTCGAACACCGGGGAGCTGTTTTTT. It is translated as CASSSQFGSNTGELFF.

As to this clonotype: The germline gene is not matched at one end of the junction; a read error may be the cause. This sequence joins TRBV4-1 and TRBJ1-2, with D possibly TRBD1 on 5 matching bases. The CDR3 extends over 16 amino acids. CDR1 and CDR2 (germline): MGHRA, YSYEKL. The DNA for the CDR3 is TGCGCCAGCAGCCAAGAGCCGGGGACCGCTAACTATGGCTACCCCTTC. Residues: CASSQEPGTANYGYPF.

This chain uses TRBV29-1 with TRBJ2-1, with D unresolved. Trimming stripped 4 bases from V and 2 bases from J, with 3 bases between. Germline assignment: CDR1 SQVTM and CDR2 ANQGSEA. The CDR3 contains 11 residues. Here the CDR3 DNA reads TGCAGCGTTGTCACCTACAATGAGCAGTTCTTC. Its protein product is CSVVTYNEQFF.

J is TRBJ2-7 and V is TRBV7-2, with 14 bases identical to TRBD2. V was clipped by 5 bases and J by 0 bases; unmatched bases: 9. This CDR3 has 18 amino acids. Germline CDR1 is SGHTA and CDR2 is FQGNSA. The DNA of the CDR3 is TGTGCCAGCAGCCGTCCCGGGACTAGCGGGGGCCCCTCCTACGAGCAGTACTTC. As protein: CASSRPGTSGGPSYEQYF.

The gene calls are TRBV4-1 and TRBJ2-7; 8 bases agree with TRBD1. Losses at the gene ends were 4 bases for V and 6 bases for J; bases not matched to a gene: 8. CDR3 size: 14 residues. Germline V gene sequence: CDR1 MGHRA, CDR2 YSYEKL. CDR3 in amino acids: CASSPHGQGGEQYF. For the CDR3, the DNA is TGCGCCAGCAGCCCACATGGACAGGGTGGCGAGCAGTACTTC.

In its sample, this clonotype was seen a few times. J is TRBJ1-5 and V is TRBV28; no firm D call. V was shortened by 3 bases and J by 5 bases, with 11 bases between the two germline ends. Germline values: CDR1 MDHEN, CDR2 SYDVKM. The CDR3 runs to 14 residues. DNA of the CDR3: TGTGCCAGCAGTTTGCAGGTATGGGATCAGCCCCAGCATTTT. It is translated as CASSLQVWDQPQHF. The whole variable domain, filled in from reference TRBV28 and TRBJ1-5, reads DVKVTQSSRYLVKRTGEKVFLECVQDMDHENMFWYRQDPGLGLRLIYFSYDVKMKEKGDIPEGYSVSREKKERFSLILESASTNQTSMYLCASSLQVWDQPQHFGDGTRLSIL.

This clonotype was observed a few times. This rearrangement joins TRBV5-6 to TRBJ2-1, with 9 bases lining up with TRBD1. Trimming took 4 bases from V and 8 from J; bases not matched to a gene: 10. CDR3 length: 15 amino acids. In germline, CDR1 is SGHDT, CDR2 YYEEEE. The CDR3: CASSLHPGQGYEQFF. CDR3 nucleotides: TGTGCCAGCAGCCTACATCCGGGACAGGGCTATGAGCAGTTCTTC.

CDR3 residues: CASLLGQGKNTEAFF. The DNA for the CDR3 is TGTGCCAGCCTACTCGGACAGGGGAAGAACACTGAAGCTTTCTTT. The chain combines TRBV7-9 with TRBJ1-1, with 9 bases identical to TRBD1. The V segment lost 8 bases and the J segment 1 base; nucleotides outside the gene matches: 8. Per germline, CDR1 SEHNR and CDR2 FQNEAQ (reference sequence). The CDR3 totals 15 residues.

This clonotype has a handful of counts. This sequence joins TRBV4-2 and TRBJ1-5; no firm D call. The CDR3 contains 13 residues. Between the trimmed V and J ends, which lost 1 base and 5 bases, there was a span of 6 bases. Germline V CDR1 and CDR2: LGHNA, YNFKEQ. DNA of the CDR3: TGTGCCAGCAGCCAAGCCGACCATCAGCCCCAGCATTTT. Amino acids: CASSQADHQPQHF.

This clonotype was counted only a few times. The chain has TRBV14 and TRBJ1-2, with 8 positions matching TRBD1. Per germline, CDR1 SGHDN and CDR2 FVKESK. The ends lost 3 bases at V and 9 bases at J; junction bases unmatched: 6. The CDR3 sequence is 13 residues long. The CDR3 loop reads CASSHTGQGSYTF. For the CDR3, the DNA is TGTGCCAGCAGCCACACCGGACAGGGTAGCTACACCTTC.

The CDR3 here is CASSLSPGQGERELFF. The CDR3 region has the DNA TGTGCCAGCAGCTTATCCCCGGGACAGGGGGAACGGGAGCTGTTTTTT. V is TRBV7-6 and J is TRBJ2-2; 11 bases map to TRBD1. The CDR3 loop spans 16 amino acids. After removal of 2 bases from V and 9 bases from J, the junction contained 8 bases not matched to a gene. The germline CDR1 and CDR2 sequences are SGHVS and FNYEAQ. Combining the CDR3 with reference TRBV7-6 and TRBJ2-2 gives the whole variable domain GAGVSQSPRYKVTKRGQDVALRCDPISGHVSLYWYRQALGQGPEFLTYFNYEAQQDKSGLPNDRFSAERPEGSISTLTIQRTEQRDSAMYRCASSLSPGQGERELFFGEGSRLTVL.

A few counts support this clonotype. The rearrangement joins TRBV7-9 to TRBJ2-3; 7 bases map to TRBD2. Germline V gives CDR1 SEHNR, CDR2 FQNEAQ (reference sequence). The CDR3 runs to 14 residues. The V gene end was trimmed by 1 base and the J gene end by 2 bases; junction bases not matched to a gene: 0. CDR3 DNA sequence: TGTGCCAGCAGCTTAGGGGACTACACAGATACGCAGTATTTT. Amino acid sequence: CASSLGDYTDTQYF.

The table lists this clonotype with a few counts. The rearrangement links TRBV7-6 to TRBJ1-2; D may be TRBD1 (5 bases). V dropped 0 bases and J dropped 0 bases, with 29 bases sitting between them. The germline V gene has CDR1 SGHVS and CDR2 FNYEAQ. CDR3 length: 22 residues. CDR3 nucleotides: TGTGCCAGCAGCTTAGCTGGGGGGTCGACGACGAAGTCGAAGAAAACTAACTATGGCTACACCTTC. Translating it yields CASSLAGGSTTKSKKTNYGYTF.

This clonotype was seen only a few times. The V call is TRBV7-9, the J call TRBJ2-7; the match to TRBD2 covers 7 bases. Germline CDR1 reads SEHNR; CDR2 reads FQNEAQ (reference sequence). The CDR3 runs to 14 residues. Trimming cost V 5 bases and J 7 bases; bases outside gene matches: 11. CDR3 loop: CASSPPQRGREQYF. The CDR3 DNA sequence: TGTGCCAGCAGCCCGCCCCAGCGGGGACGGGAGCAGTACTTC.

The chain uses TRBV12-3 or TRBV12-4 and TRBJ2-1; D gene unclear. V lost 10 bases to trimming and J lost 5 bases, with 12 bases between them. There are 12 residues in the CDR3. The CDR3 spells CAILGPNNEQFF. CDR3 DNA sequence: TGTGCCATCCTAGGCCCCAACAATGAGCAGTTCTTC.

V is TRBV4-1 and J is TRBJ2-1, with 9 nucleotides matching TRBD2. J lost 7 bases, V lost 0 bases, and 10 bases had no gene match. The CDR3 is 17 residues long. Germline CDR1 and CDR2: MGHRA and YSYEKL. CDR3 DNA: TGCGCCAGCAGCCAAGAGGGCGCGGGGGGGCCGGGGAATGAGCAGTTCTTC. This sequence encodes CASSQEGAGGPGNEQFF.

In this sample, this clonotype turned up a few times. The chain recombines TRBV7-2 with TRBJ2-3, with 8 nucleotides matching TRBD2. This CDR3 spans 15 amino acids. CDR1 SGHTA and CDR2 FQGNSA come from the germline V gene. V shed 1 base and J 6 bases; nucleotides not matched to a gene: 6. CDR3 loop: CASSLVTGGYDTQYF. CDR3 DNA: TGTGCCAGCAGCTTAGTGACGGGGGGGTATGATACGCAGTATTTT.